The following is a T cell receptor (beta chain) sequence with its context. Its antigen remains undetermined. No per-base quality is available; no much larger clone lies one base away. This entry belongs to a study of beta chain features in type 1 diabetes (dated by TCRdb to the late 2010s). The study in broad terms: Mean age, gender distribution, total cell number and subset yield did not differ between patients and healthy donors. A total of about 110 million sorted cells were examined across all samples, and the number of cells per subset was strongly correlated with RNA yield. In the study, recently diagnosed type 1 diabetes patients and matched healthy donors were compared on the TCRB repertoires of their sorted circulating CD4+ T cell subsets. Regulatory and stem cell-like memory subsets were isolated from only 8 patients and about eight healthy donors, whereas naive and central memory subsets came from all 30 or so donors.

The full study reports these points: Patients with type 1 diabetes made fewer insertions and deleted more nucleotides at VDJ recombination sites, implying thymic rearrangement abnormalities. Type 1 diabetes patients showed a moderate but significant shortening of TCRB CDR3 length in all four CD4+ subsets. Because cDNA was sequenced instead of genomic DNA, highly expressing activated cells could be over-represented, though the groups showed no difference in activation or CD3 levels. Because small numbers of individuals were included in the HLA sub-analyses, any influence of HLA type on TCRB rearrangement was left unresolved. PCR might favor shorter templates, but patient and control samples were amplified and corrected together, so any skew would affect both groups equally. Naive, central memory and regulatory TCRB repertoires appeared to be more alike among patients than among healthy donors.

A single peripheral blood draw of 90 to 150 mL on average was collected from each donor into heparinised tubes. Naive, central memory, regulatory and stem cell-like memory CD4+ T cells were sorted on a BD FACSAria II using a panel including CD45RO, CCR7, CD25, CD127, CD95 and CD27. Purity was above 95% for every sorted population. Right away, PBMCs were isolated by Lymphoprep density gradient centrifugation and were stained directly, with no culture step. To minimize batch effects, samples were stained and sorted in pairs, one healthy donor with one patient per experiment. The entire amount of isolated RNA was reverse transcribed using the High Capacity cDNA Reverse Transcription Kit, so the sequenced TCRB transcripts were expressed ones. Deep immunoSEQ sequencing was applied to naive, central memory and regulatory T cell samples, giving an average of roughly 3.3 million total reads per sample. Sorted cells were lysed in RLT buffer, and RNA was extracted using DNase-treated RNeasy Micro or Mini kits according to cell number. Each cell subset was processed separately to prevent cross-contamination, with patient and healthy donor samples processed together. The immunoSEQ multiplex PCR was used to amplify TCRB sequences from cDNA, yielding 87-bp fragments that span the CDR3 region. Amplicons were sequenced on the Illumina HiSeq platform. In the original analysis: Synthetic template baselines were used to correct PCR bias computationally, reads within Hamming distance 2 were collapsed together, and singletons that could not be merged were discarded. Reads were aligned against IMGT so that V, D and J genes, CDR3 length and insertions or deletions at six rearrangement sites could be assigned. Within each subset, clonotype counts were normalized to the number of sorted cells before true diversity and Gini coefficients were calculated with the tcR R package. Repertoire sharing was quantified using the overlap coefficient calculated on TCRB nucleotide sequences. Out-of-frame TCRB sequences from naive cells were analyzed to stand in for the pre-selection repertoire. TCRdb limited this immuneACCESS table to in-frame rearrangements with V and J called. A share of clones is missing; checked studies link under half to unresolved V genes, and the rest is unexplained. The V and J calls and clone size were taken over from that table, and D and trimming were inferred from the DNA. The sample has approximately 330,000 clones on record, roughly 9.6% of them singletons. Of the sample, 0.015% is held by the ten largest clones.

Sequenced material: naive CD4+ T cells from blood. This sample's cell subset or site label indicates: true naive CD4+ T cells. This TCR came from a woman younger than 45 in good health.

CDR3 loop: CATSRDRGNEKLFF. At the DNA level, the sequence is TGTGCCACCAGCAGAGATAGGGGGAATGAAAAACTGTTTTTT. The chain links TRBV15 with TRBJ1-4; possibly the D gene is TRBD1, per 6 matching bases. From its cysteine to its phenylalanine, the CDR3 spans 14 amino acids. Just CDR3 DNA is preserved here, 42 bases in frame from base 1. Trimming takes 0 bases from V and 5 bases from J, and the germline ends sit 7 bases apart. From the germline V gene (reference sequence), CDR1 is LNHNV and CDR2 is YYDKDF.